A selection of T cell receptor beta chains follows, all from one sample in a study of blood T cell repertoires in COVID-19. Assay used: immunoSEQ multiplex PCR; TCRdb lists only in-frame clones, some missing. The sample carries fewer than 300,000 clones, about nine tenths recorded once. Sequenced: peripheral blood. The receptor set was obtained from a middle-aged man with COVID-19, enrolled during active disease. Both conserved end residues are part of each CDR3. A D gene is named only where the DNA matches it firmly. Size is stated for part of the rows, as once, few or many counts, or as a class when the clone is expanded.

d_call: TRBD1; j_call: TRBJ2-7; clone_size: once; v_call: TRBV7-9; cdr3_aa: CASSSGQGAAYEQYF; cdr3_nt: TGTGCCAGCAGCTCGGGACAGGGGGCCGCCTACGAGCAGTACTTC
d_call: TRBD1; j_call: TRBJ2-7; clone_size: few; v_call: TRBV5-6; cdr3_aa: CASSSGTASYEQYF; cdr3_nt: TGTGCCAGCAGCTCCGGGACAGCTTCCTACGAGCAGTACTTC
d_call: .; j_call: TRBJ1-5; clone_size: .; v_call: TRBV27; cdr3_aa: CASSSLNQPQHF; cdr3_nt: TGTGCCAGCAGTTCCCTCAATCAGCCCCAGCATTTT
d_call: .; j_call: TRBJ1-2; clone_size: many; v_call: TRBV7-8; cdr3_aa: CASSPPGLYGYTF; cdr3_nt: TGTGCCAGCAGCCCGCCCGGACTGTATGGCTACACCTTC
d_call: .; j_call: TRBJ1-1; clone_size: .; v_call: TRBV4-1; cdr3_aa: CASSQTPVNTEAFF; cdr3_nt: TGCGCCAGCAGCCAGACACCTGTGAACACTGAAGCTTTCTTT
d_call: .; j_call: TRBJ2-7; clone_size: .; v_call: TRBV19; cdr3_aa: CASSIGGRSSYEQYF; cdr3_nt: TGTGCCAGTAGTATAGGGGGGCGCAGCTCCTACGAGCAGTACTTC
d_call: .; j_call: TRBJ1-4; clone_size: .; v_call: TRBV11-2; cdr3_aa: CASSLDSGNNEKLFF; cdr3_nt: TGTGCCAGCAGCTTAGATTCGGGAAATAATGAAAAACTGTTTTTT
d_call: .; j_call: TRBJ2-1; clone_size: .; v_call: TRBV18; cdr3_aa: CASSPRAETYNEQFF; cdr3_nt: TGTGCCAGCTCACCACGAGCGGAGACCTACAATGAGCAGTTCTTC
d_call: TRBD1; j_call: TRBJ2-7; clone_size: .; v_call: TRBV25-1; cdr3_aa: CASSGGQGRQYF; cdr3_nt: TGTGCCAGCAGTGGGGGACAGGGACGGCAGTACTTC
d_call: .; j_call: TRBJ1-3; clone_size: .; v_call: TRBV4-2; cdr3_aa: CASSQDSGNSGNTIYF; cdr3_nt: TGTGCCAGCAGCCAAGATAGCGGGAACTCTGGAAACACCATATATTTT
d_call: TRBD1; j_call: TRBJ1-2; clone_size: .; v_call: TRBV19; cdr3_aa: CASSKTSGQAYGYTF; cdr3_nt: TGTGCCAGTAGTAAAACCTCGGGACAGGCTTATGGCTACACCTTC
d_call: .; j_call: TRBJ1-2; clone_size: .; v_call: TRBV5-8; cdr3_aa: CASSLQGWANYGYTF; cdr3_nt: TGTGCCAGCAGCTTGCAGGGGTGGGCTAACTATGGCTACACCTTC
d_call: .; j_call: TRBJ1-4; clone_size: .; v_call: TRBV19; cdr3_aa: CASSIRQGTNEKLFF; cdr3_nt: TGTGCCAGTAGTATTCGGCAGGGGACTAATGAAAAACTGTTTTTT
d_call: TRBD2; j_call: TRBJ2-7; clone_size: .; v_call: TRBV6-6; cdr3_aa: CASTPGLVIDEQYF; cdr3_nt: TGTGCCAGCACTCCGGGACTAGTCATTGACGAGCAGTACTTC